Detailed here is one T cell receptor (beta chain). The antigen remains unidentified. The sample originates from a study of Graves' ophthalmopathy and Graves' hyperthyroidism. Study results and limitations: Ophthalmopathy was separated from stable hyperthyroidism by a 13-signature model with approximately 91% sensitivity and approximately 79% specificity.

Amplified material comprised TCR beta CDR3 regions derived from RNA transcripts. HTBI primers primed a first-round RT-PCR, and a second-round multiplex PCR followed. TCRdb passed the multiplex PCR reads through MiXCR, listing each CDR3 protein once. Of about 550,000 distinct CDR3 sequences listed, about two fifths are singletons. Trimming pared 5 bases from V and 2 bases from J, leaving 10 bases between. The germline gives CDR1 ENHRY, CDR2 SYGVKD. The length of the CDR3 is 13 residues. The sequenced sample consisted of peripheral blood or thyroid tissue (not recorded which). This clonotype was sampled from an adult man with Graves' hyperthyroidism. This rearrangement joins TRBV10-3 to TRBJ2-7, with TRBD2 as a possible D gene (5 bases). The CDR3 loop reads CAISSSGPYEQYF. In DNA form, the CDR3 reads TGTGCCATCAGTTCAAGCGGTCCCTACGAGCAGTACTTC.